Listed below are T cell receptor beta chains from one sample, sequenced in a study of response to subunit inactivated influenza vaccine. Each CDR3 protein gets one entry after TCRdb re-called the RT-PCR reads with MiXCR. The table lists about 540,000 distinct CDR3 sequences, roughly a quarter of them singletons, with 2.5% to 3.5% in the top ten. These records were also assigned to another study, of T cells expressing NK-cell markers.

The specimen comprised CD4+ T cells sorted from PBMCs, sampled 11 to 12 days after vaccination. The receptors were sampled from a middle-aged man who received an inactivated influenza vaccine. Each CDR3 is given with its conserved first and last residue. Each record gives: clone size, J gene, D gene, V gene, CDR3 protein, CDR3 DNA. D genes are given only for firm matches. The size entry is marked missing in some rows and otherwise reads once, few, many or a size class.

>few|TRBJ2-1|NA|TRBV19
CASSSVGYNEQFF
TGTGCCAGTAGTTCTGTCGGCTACAATGAGCAGTTCTTC
>few|TRBJ2-1|NA|TRBV3-1
CASSLLYSSYNEQFF
TGTGCCAGCAGCCTCCTGTACTCCTCCTACAATGAGCAGTTCTTC
>NA|TRBJ2-3|TRBD2|TRBV28
CASSLRLAGGLDTQYF
TGTGCCAGCAGTTTAAGGCTAGCGGGAGGGCTGGATACGCAGTATTTT
>few|TRBJ2-1|TRBD2|TRBV6-2/TRBV6-3
CASSPMGLAGRMHPGSYNEQFF
TGTGCCAGCAGTCCCATGGGACTAGCGGGCCGCATGCACCCAGGATCCTACAATGAGCAGTTCTTC
>NA|TRBJ2-5|TRBD1|TRBV20-1
CSAREVYRGETQYF
TGCAGTGCTAGAGAGGTGTACAGGGGAGAGACCCAGTACTTC
>NA|TRBJ2-1|NA|TRBV3-1
CASSLLPVHEQFF
TGTGCCAGCAGCCTGTTGCCGGTCCATGAGCAGTTCTTC
>NA|TRBJ2-3|NA|TRBV6-5
CASSYARESTDTQYF
TGTGCCAGCAGTTACGCGAGGGAGAGCACAGATACGCAGTATTTT
>many|TRBJ2-1|TRBD2|TRBV6-1
CASSDPSGRSYNEQFF
TGTGCCAGCAGTGACCCTAGCGGGAGATCCTACAATGAGCAGTTCTTC
>NA|TRBJ2-2|TRBD1|TRBV29-1
CSVRDRGPTGELFF
TGCAGCGTACGCGACAGGGGGCCCACCGGGGAGCTGTTTTTT
>NA|TRBJ2-5|NA|TRBV12-3/TRBV12-4
CASKTNRERGETQYF
TGTGCCAGCAAAACTAACCGGGAAAGGGGGGAGACCCAGTACTTC
>few|TRBJ1-2|TRBD1|TRBV27
CASSLSGTGNYGYTF
TGTGCCAGCAGTTTATCGGGGACAGGAAACTATGGCTACACCTTC
>NA|TRBJ2-1|NA|TRBV2
CASSVRANSYNEQFF
TGTGCCAGCAGTGTCCGAGCGAACTCCTACAATGAGCAGTTCTTC
>NA|TRBJ2-1|TRBD2|TRBV20-1
CSARGLAHYNEQFF
TGCAGTGCTAGGGGACTAGCCCACTACAATGAGCAGTTCTTC
>NA|TRBJ2-3|NA|TRBV28
CASSSAPRGNTQYF
TGTGCCAGCAGTTCTGCCCCCAGGGGAAATACGCAGTATTTT
>few|TRBJ2-7|NA|TRBV7-8
CASSSSHGGDSYEQYF
TGTGCCAGCAGCTCCTCGCACGGGGGCGACTCCTACGAGCAGTACTTC
>NA|TRBJ1-1|NA|TRBV5-1
CASSLGGSGGEAFF
TGCGCCAGCAGCTTGGGCGGGTCGGGCGGCGAAGCTTTCTTT
>few|TRBJ1-3|NA|TRBV12-3/TRBV12-4
CASTDTGTGNTIYF
TGTGCCAGCACTGACACCGGAACTGGAAACACCATATATTTT
>NA|TRBJ2-3|NA|TRBV3-1
CASSQQGPDTQYF
TGTGCCAGCAGCCAGCAGGGTCCAGATACGCAGTATTTT